This TCR beta chain was captured in a study of shared clonotypes between healthy human individuals. CD45RO-negative, CCR7-selected cells formed the naive CD8 fraction, which excluded terminally differentiated effector memory CD45RA+ cells. The CDR3 is 13 residues long. Germline assignment: CDR1 MDHEN and CDR2 SYDVKM. Assay used: immunoSEQ multiplex PCR; TCRdb lists only in-frame clones, some missing. The sample shows roughly 2,000,000 clones, 93% of them seen only once. The chain links TRBV28 to TRBJ2-5, with unresolved D. The J call may be in error: the DNA end matches TRBJ2-7 better. Input material: naive CD8+ T cells from PBMCs. This receptor was identified in a man aged 18 to 35 in good health. Some clones in this sample may be carry-over from other donors' samples. CDR3 DNA: TGTGCCAGCCGGCCGGGTACCTACCCCGAGCAGTACTTC. Amino acid sequence: CASRPGTYPEQYF.